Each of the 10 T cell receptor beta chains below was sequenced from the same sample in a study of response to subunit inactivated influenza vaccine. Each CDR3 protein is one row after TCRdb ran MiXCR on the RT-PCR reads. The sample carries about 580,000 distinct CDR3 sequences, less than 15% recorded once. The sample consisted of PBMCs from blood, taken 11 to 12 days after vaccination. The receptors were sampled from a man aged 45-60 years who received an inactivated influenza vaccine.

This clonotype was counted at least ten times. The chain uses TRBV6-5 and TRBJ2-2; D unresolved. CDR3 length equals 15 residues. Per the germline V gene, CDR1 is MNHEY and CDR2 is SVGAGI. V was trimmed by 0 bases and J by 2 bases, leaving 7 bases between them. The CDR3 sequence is CASSYSIQNTGELFF. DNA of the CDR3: TGTGCCAGCAGTTACTCGATACAAAACACCGGGGAGCTGTTTTTT.

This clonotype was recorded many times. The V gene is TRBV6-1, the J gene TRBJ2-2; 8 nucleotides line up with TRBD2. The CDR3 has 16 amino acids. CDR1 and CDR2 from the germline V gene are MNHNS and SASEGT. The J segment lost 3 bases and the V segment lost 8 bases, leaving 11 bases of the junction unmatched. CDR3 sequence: CASGSFSGVYTGELFF. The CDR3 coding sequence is TGTGCCAGCGGATCATTTAGCGGGGTTTACACCGGGGAGCTGTTTTTT.

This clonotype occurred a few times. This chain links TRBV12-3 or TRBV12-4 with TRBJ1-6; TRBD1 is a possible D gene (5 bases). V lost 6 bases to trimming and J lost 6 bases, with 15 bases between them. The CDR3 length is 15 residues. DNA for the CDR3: TGTGCCAGCAGCCTAAACTCCGGGGGTAATTCACCCCTCCACTTT. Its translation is CASSLNSGGNSPLHF.

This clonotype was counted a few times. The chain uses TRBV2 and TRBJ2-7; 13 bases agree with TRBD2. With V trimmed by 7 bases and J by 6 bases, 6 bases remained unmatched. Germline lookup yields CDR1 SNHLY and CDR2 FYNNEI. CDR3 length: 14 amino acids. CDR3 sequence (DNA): TGTGCCAGCATGCGACTAGCGGGAGGAGGCGAGCAGTACTTC. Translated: CASMRLAGGGEQYF.

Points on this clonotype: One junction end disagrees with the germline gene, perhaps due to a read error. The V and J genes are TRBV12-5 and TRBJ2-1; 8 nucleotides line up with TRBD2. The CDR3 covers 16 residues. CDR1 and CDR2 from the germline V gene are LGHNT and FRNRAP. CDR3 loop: CASGIAVAGSYNEQFF. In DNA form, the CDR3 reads TGTGCTAGTGGCATCGCAGTAGCGGGATCCTATAATGAGCAGTTCTTC.

The chain's CDR3 is CASSFDGSTTDTQYF. CDR3 nucleotides: TGTGCCAGCAGCTTTGACGGGAGCACCACAGATACGCAGTATTTT. This rearrangement joins TRBV7-3 to TRBJ2-3; tentative D call: TRBD2 (6 bases). There are 15 residues in the CDR3. With 3 bases removed from V and 2 bases from J, the gap between germline ends came to 12 bases. Germline CDR1 reads SGHTA; CDR2 reads FQGTGA.

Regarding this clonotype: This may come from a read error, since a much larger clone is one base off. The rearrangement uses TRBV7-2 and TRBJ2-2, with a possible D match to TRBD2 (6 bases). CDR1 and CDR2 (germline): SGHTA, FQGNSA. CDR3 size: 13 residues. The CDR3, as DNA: TGTGCCAGCAGCCCCAGCCAGAACCGGGAGCCGTTTTTT. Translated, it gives CASSPSQNREPFF.

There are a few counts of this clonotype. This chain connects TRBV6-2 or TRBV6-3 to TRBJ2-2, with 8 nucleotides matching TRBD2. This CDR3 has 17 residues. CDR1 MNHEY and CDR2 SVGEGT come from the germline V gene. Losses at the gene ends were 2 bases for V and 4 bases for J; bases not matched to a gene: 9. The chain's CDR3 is CASSYALGGGFTGELFF. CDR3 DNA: TGTGCCAGCAGTTACGCCCTCGGCGGGGGGTTCACCGGGGAGCTGTTTTTT.

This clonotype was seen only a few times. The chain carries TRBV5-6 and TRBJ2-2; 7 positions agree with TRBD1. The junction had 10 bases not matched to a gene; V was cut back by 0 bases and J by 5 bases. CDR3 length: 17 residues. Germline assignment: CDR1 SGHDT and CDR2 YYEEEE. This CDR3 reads CASSLAGTGEDTGELFF. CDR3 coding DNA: TGTGCCAGCAGCTTGGCGGGTACAGGGGAAGATACCGGGGAGCTGTTTTTT. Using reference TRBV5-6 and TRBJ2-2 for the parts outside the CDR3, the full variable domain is DAGVTQSPTHLIKTRGQQVTLRCSPKSGHDTVSWYQQALGQGPQFIFQYYEEEERQRGNFPDRFSGHQFPNYSSELNVNALLLGDSALYLCASSLAGTGEDTGELFFGEGSRLTVL.

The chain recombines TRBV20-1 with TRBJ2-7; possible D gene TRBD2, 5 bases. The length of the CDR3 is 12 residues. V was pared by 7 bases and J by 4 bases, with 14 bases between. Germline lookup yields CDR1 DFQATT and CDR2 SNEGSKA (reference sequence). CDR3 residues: CSGDNGEYEQYF. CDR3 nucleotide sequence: TGCAGTGGGGATAACGGGGAATACGAGCAGTACTTC.